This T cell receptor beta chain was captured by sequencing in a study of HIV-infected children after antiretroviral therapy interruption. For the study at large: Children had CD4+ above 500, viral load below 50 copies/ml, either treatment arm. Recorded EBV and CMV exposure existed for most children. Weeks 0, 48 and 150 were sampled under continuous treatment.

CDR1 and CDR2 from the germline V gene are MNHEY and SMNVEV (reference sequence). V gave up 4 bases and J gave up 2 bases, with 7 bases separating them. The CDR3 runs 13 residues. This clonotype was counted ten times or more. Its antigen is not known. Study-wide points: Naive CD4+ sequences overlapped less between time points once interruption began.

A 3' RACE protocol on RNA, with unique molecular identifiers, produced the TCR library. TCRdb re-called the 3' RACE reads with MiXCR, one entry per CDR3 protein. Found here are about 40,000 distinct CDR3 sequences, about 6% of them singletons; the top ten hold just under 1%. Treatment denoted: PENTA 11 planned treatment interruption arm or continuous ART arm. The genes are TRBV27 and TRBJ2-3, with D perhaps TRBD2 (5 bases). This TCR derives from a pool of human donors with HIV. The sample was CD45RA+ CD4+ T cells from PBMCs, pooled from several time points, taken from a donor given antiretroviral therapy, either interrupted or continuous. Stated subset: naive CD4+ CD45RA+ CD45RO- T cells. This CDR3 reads CASSSGDTDTQYF. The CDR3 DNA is TGTGCCAGCAGTTCCGGGGACACAGATACGCAGTATTTT.